This T cell receptor beta chain is drawn from a study of blood T cell repertoires in COVID-19. TCRdb's copy holds only in-frame clones and misses some; the assay was immunoSEQ multiplex PCR. The sample holds approximately 170,000 clones, about 86% seen once. V gave up 1 base and J gave up 2 bases; unmatched junction bases: 7. The germline CDR1 and CDR2 sequences are MNHEY and SVGAGI. CDR3 length: 16 amino acids. The sequenced sample consisted of peripheral blood. The TCR comes from a man in his fifties or sixties with active or convalescent COVID-19. The rearrangement links TRBV6-5 to TRBJ2-7; 8 bases are shared with TRBD1. The chain's CDR3 is CASSYLDRARAYEQYF. Written as DNA, the CDR3 is TGTGCCAGCAGTTACTTGGACAGGGCCAGGGCCTACGAGCAGTACTTC.